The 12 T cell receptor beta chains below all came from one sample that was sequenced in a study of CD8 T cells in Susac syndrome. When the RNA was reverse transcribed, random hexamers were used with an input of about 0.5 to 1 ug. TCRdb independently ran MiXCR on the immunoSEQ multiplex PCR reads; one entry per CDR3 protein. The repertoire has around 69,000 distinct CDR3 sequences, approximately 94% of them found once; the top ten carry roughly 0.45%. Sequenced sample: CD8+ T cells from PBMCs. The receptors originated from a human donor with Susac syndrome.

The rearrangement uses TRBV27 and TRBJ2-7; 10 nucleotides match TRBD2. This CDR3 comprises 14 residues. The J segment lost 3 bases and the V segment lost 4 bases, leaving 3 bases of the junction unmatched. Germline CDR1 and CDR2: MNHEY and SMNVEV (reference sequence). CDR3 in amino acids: CASSSSGSRYEQYF. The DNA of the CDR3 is TGTGCCAGCAGTTCTAGCGGGAGTCGCTACGAGCAGTACTTC.

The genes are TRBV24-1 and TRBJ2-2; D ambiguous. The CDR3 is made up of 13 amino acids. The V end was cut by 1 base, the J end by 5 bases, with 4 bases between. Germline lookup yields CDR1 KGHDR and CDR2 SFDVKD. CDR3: CATSDLTTGELFF. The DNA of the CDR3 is TGTGCCACCAGTGATTTAACTACCGGGGAGCTGTTTTTT.

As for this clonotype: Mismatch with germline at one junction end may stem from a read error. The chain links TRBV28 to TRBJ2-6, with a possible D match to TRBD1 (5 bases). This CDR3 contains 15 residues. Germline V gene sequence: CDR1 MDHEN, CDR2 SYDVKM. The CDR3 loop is CASSLLGSGANVLAF. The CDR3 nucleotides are TGTGCCAGCAGTTTATTAGGGTCTGGGGCCAACGTCCTGGCTTTC.

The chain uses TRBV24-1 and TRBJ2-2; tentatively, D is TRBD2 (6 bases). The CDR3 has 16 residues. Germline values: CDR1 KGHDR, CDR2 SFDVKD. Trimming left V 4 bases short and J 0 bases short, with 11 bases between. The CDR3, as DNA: TGTGCCACCAGTGAGTCGGACTATCCGAACACCGGGGAGCTGTTTTTT. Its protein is CATSESDYPNTGELFF.

As DNA, the CDR3 is TGCAGTGCTAGAAGTCCGGGTGAGCAGTACTTC. It yields the protein CSARSPGEQYF. The chain couples TRBV20-1 to TRBJ2-7; unclear D gene. The CDR3 extends over 11 amino acids. V was cut by 2 bases and J by 7 bases, with 9 bases left in between. Germline V gene lookup returns CDR1 DFQATT and CDR2 SNEGSKA (reference sequence).

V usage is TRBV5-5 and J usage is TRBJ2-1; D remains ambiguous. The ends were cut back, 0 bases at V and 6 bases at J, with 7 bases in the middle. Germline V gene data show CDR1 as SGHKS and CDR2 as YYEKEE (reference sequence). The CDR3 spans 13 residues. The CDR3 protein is CASSLEWPNEQFF. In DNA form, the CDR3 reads TGTGCCAGCAGCTTGGAGTGGCCCAATGAGCAGTTCTTC.

For the CDR3, the DNA is TGTGCCAGCAGCTTGGGGGCTTTACGTGGCTACACCTTC. Encoded protein: CASSLGALRGYTF. The chain recombines TRBV5-4 with TRBJ1-2; unclear D gene. This CDR3 is built from 13 residues. V was shortened by 0 bases and J by 7 bases, with 10 bases between the two germline ends. Germline CDR1 SGHNT, CDR2 YYREEE (reference sequence).

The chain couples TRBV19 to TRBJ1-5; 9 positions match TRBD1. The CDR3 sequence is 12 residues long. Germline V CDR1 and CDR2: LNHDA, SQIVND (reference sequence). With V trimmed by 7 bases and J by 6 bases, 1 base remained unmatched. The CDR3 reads CASTQGAQPQHF. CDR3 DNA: TGTGCCAGTACACAGGGGGCTCAGCCCCAGCATTTT.

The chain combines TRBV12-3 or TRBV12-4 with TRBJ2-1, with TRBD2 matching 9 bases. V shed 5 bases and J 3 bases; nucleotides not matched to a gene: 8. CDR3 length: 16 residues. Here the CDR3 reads CASSEPGLALYNEQFF. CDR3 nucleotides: TGTGCCAGCAGTGAACCTGGACTAGCGCTCTACAATGAGCAGTTCTTC.

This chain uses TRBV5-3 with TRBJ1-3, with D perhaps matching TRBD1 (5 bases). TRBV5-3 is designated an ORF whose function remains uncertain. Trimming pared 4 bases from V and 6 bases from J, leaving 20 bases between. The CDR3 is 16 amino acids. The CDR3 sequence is CARSRFKTDLENTIYF. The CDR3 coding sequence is TGTGCCAGAAGCCGGTTTAAGACAGACTTGGAAAACACCATATATTTT.

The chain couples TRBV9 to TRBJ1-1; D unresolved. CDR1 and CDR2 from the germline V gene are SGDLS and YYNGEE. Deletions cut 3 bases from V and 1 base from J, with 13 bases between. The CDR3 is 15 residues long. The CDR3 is CASSGIGNPNTEAFF. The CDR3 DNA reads TGTGCCAGCAGCGGGATAGGGAACCCGAACACTGAAGCTTTCTTT.

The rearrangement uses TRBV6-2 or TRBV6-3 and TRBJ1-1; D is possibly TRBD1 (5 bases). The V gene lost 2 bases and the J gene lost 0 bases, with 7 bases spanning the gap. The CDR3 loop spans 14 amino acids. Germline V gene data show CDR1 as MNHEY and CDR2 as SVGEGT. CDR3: CASSYGGVNTEAFF. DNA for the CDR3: TGTGCCAGCAGTTACGGGGGGGTGAACACTGAAGCTTTCTTT.